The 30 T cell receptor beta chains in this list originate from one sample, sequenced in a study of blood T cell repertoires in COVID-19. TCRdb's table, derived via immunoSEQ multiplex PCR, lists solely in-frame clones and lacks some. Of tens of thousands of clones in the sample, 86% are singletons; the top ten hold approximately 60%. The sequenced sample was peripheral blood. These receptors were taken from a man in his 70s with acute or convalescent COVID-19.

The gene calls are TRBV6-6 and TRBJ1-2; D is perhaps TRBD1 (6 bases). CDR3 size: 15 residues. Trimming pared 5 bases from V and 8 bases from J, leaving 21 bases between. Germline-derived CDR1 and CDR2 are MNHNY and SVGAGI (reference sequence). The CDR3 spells CASSDRDTLALGYTF. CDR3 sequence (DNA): TGTGCCAGCAGTGACCGGGACACCCTCGCATTGGGCTACACCTTC.

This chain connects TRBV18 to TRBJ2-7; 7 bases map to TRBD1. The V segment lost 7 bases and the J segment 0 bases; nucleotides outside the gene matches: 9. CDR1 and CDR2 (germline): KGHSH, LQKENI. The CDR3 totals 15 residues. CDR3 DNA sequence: TGTGCCAGCTTCACCCGGGACAGAGGCTCCTACGAGCAGTACTTC. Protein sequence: CASFTRDRGSYEQYF.

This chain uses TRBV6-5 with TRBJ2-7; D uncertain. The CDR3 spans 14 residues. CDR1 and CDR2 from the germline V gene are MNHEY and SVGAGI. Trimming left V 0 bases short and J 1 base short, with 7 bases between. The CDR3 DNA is TGTGCCAGCAGTTACTCCGACAATTCCTACGAGCAGTACTTC. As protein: CASSYSDNSYEQYF.

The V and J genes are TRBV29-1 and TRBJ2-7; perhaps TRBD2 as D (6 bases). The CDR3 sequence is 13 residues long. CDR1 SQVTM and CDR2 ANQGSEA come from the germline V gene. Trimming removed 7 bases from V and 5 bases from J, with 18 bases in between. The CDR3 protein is CSAGSRERNEQYF. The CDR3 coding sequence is TGCAGCGCCGGAAGTCGGGAGAGGAACGAGCAGTACTTC.

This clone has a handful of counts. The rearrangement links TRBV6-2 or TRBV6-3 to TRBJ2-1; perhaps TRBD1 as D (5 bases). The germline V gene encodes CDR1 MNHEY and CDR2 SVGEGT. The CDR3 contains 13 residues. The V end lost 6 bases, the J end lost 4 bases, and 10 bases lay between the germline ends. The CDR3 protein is CASSLRGYNEQFF. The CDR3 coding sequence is TGTGCCAGCAGCCTAAGGGGATACAATGAGCAGTTCTTC.

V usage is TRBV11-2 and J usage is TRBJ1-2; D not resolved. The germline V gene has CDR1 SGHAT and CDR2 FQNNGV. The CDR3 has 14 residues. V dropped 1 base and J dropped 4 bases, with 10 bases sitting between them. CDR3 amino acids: CASSLARGGYGYTF. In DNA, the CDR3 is TGTGCCAGCAGCTTAGCCCGGGGTGGCTATGGCTACACCTTC. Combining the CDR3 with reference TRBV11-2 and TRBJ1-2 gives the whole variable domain EAGVAQSPRYKIIEKRQSVAFWCNPISGHATLYWYQQILGQGPKLLIQFQNNGVVDDSQLPKDRFSAERLKGVDSTLKIQPAKLEDSAVYLCASSLARGGYGYTFGSGTRLTVV.

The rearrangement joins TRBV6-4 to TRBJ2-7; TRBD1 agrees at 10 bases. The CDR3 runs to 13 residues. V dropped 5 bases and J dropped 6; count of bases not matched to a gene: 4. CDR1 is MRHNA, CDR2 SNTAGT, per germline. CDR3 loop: CASSLDRGREQYF. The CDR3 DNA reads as TGTGCCAGCAGTCTCGACAGGGGGCGCGAGCAGTACTTC.

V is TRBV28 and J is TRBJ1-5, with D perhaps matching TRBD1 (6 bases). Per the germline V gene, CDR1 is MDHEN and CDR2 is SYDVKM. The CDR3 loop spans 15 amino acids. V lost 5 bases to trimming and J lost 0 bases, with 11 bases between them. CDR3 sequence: CASSGQSYSNQPQHF. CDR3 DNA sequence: TGTGCCAGCAGTGGACAGAGTTATAGCAATCAGCCCCAGCATTTT.

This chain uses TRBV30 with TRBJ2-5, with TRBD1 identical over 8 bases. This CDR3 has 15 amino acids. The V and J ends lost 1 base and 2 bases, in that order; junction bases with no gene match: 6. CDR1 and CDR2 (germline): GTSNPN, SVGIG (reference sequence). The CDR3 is CAWSDNRGVQETQYF. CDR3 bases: TGTGCCTGGAGTGATAACAGGGGGGTTCAAGAGACCCAGTACTTC.

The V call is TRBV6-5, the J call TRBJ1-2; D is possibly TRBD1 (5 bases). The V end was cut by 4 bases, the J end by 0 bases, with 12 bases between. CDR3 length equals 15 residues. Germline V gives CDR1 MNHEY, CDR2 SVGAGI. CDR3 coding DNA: TGTGCCAGCAGTTCCCGCCGGACAACTAACTATGGCTACACCTTC. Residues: CASSSRRTTNYGYTF.

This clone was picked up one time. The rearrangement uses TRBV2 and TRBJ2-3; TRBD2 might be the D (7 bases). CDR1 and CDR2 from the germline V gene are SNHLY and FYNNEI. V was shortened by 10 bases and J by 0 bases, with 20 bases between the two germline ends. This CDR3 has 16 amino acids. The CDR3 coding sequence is TGTGCCATGCCTTGGGGGGGGCCGCCTAGCACAGATACGCAGTATTTT. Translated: CAMPWGGPPSTDTQYF.

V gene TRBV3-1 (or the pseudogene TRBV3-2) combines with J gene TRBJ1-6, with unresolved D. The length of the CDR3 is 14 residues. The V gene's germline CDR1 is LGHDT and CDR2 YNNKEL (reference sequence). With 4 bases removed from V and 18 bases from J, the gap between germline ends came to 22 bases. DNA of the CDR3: TGTGCCAGCAGCCGGAATGTTGGGAGCCCGGTTTCCCACTTT. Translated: CASSRNVGSPVSHF.

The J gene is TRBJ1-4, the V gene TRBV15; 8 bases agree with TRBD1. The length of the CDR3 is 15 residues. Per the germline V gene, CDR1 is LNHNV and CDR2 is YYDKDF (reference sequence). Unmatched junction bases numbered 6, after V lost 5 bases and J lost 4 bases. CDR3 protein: CATSPRTGFNEKLFF. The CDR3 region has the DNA TGTGCCACCAGCCCTCGGACAGGGTTTAATGAAAAACTGTTTTTT.

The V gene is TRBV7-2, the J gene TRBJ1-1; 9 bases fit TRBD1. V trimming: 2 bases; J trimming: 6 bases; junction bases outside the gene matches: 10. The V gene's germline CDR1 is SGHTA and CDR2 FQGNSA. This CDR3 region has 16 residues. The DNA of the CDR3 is TGTGCCAGCAGCTTAACCGGGACAGGGAACGGCGCTGAAGCTTTCTTT. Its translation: CASSLTGTGNGAEAFF. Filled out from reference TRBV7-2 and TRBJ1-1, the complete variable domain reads GAGVSQSPSNKVTEKGKDVELRCDPISGHTALYWYRQSLGQGLEFLIYFQGNSAPDKSGLPSDRFSAERTGGSVSTLTIQRTQQEDSAVYLCASSLTGTGNGAEAFFGQGTRLTVV.

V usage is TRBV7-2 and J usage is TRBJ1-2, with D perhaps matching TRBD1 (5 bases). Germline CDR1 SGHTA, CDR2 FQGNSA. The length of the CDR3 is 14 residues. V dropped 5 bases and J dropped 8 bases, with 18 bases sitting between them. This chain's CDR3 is CASSLMTPGGGYTF. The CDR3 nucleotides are TGTGCCAGCAGCCTTATGACCCCCGGGGGAGGCTACACCTTC.

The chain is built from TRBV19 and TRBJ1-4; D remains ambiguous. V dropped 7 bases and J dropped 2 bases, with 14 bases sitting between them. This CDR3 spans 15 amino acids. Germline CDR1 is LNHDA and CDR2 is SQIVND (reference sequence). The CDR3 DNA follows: TGTGCCAGTACCCCGGCAGGCCGGACTAATGAAAAACTGTTTTTT. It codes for CASTPAGRTNEKLFF.

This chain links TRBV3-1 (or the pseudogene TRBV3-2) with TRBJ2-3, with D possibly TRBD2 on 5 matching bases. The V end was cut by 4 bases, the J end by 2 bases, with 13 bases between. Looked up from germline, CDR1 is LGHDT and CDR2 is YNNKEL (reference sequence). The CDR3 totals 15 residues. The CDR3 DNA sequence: TGTGCCAGCAGCCCCCGACCGGGGAACACAGATACGCAGTATTTT. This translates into CASSPRPGNTDTQYF.

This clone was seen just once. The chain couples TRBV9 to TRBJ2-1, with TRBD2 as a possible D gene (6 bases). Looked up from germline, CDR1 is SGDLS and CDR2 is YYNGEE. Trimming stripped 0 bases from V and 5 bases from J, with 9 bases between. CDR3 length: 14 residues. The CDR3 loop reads CASSVGTSNNEQFF. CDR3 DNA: TGTGCCAGCAGCGTAGGAACTAGCAACAATGAGCAGTTCTTC.

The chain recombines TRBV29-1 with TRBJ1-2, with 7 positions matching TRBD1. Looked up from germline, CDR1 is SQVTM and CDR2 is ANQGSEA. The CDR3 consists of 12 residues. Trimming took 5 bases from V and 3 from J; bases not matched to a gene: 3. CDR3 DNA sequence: TGCAGCGTTATACAGGGGCACTATGGCTACACCTTC. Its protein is CSVIQGHYGYTF.

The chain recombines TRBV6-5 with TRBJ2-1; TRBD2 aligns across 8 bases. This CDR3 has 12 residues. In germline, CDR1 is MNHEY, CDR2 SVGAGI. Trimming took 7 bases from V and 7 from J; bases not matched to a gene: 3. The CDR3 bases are TGTGCCAGCACCGGGACTAGGAATGAGCAGTTCTTC. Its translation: CASTGTRNEQFF.

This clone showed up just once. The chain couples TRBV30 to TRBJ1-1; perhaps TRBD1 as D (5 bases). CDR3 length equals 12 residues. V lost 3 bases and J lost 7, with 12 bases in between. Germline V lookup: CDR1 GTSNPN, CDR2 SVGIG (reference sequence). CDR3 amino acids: CAWSSQGSEAFF. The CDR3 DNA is TGTGCCTGGAGCTCTCAGGGCAGTGAAGCTTTCTTT.

CDR3 bases: TGTGCCAGCAGCCCACCCTCTAGGATTAGCGGGAGCGTCGGGGAGCTGTTTTTT. Protein product: CASSPPSRISGSVGELFF. The chain links TRBV3-1 (or the pseudogene TRBV3-2) to TRBJ2-2; 9 bases fit TRBD2. In germline, CDR1 is LGHDT, CDR2 YNNKEL (reference sequence). The trim removed 4 bases at V and 7 bases at J, leaving 16 bases unmatched. The CDR3 consists of 18 residues.

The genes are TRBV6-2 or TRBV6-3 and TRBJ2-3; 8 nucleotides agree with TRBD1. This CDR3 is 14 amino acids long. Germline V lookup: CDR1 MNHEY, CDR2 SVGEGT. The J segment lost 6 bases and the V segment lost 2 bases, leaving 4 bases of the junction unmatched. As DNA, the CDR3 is TGTGCCAGCAGTTACACTTACAGGGGGGATACGCAGTATTTT. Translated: CASSYTYRGDTQYF.

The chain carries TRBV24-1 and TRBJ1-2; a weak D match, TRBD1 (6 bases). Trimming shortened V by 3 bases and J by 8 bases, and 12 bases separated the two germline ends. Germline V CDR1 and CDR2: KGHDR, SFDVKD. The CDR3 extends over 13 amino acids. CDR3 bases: TGTGCCACCAGTGATCCTCGGACAGCGGGCTACACCTTC. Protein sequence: CATSDPRTAGYTF.

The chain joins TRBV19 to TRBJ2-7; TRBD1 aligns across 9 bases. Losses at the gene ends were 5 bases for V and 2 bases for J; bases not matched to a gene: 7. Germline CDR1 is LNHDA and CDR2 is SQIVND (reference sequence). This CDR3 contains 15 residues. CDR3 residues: CASSLTGGKTYEQYF. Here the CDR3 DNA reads TGTGCCAGTAGTTTAACAGGGGGCAAGACCTACGAGCAGTACTTC.

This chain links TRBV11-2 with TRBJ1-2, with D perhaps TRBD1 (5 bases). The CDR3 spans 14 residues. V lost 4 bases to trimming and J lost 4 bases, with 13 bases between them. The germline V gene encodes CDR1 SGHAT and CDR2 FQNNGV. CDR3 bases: TGTGCCAGCAGCTCCCCGGGCGGGGGCTATGGCTACACCTTC. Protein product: CASSSPGGGYGYTF.

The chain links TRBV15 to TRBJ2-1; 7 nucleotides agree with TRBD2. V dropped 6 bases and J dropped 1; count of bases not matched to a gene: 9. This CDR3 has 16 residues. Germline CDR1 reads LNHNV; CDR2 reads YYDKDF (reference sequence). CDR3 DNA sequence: TGTGCCACCAGAACGATCGGCGGGAGTTCCTACAATGAGCAGTTCTTC. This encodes CATRTIGGSSYNEQFF.

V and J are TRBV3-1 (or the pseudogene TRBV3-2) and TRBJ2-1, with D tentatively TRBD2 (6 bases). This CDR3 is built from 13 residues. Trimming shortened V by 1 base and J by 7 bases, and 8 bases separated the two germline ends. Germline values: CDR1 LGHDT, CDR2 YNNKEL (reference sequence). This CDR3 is CASSQVGGNEQFF. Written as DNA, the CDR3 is TGTGCCAGCAGCCAAGTAGGAGGGAATGAGCAGTTCTTC.

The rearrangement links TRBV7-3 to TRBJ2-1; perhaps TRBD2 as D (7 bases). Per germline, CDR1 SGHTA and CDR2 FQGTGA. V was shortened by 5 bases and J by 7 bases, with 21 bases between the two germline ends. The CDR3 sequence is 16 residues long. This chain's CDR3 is CASSPRSGEGVNEQFF. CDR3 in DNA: TGTGCCAGCAGCCCCCGTTCTGGGGAGGGGGTTAATGAGCAGTTCTTC.

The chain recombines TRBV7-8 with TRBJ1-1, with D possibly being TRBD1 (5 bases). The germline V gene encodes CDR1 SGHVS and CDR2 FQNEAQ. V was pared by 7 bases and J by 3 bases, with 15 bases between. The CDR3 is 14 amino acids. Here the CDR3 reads CASNTGDGDTEAFF. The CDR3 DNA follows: TGTGCCAGCAACACAGGTGATGGGGACACTGAAGCTTTCTTT.